A few counts support the clone carrying this TCR beta chain. The antigen remains undetermined. Amplified material comprised TCR beta CDR3 regions derived from RNA transcripts. First-round RT-PCR employed HTBI primers, with a second-round multiplex PCR after it. TCRdb processed the multiplex PCR reads anew with MiXCR; each CDR3 protein has one entry. This sample yields more than 1,000,000 distinct CDR3 sequences, of which about 40% are seen a single time; 11% belongs to the top ten. These data are taken from a study of Graves' ophthalmopathy and Graves' hyperthyroidism. Study at large: Ophthalmopathy not arising within 18 months of follow-up defined hyperthyroidism as stable.

V lost 2 bases, J lost 4 bases, and 10 bases stayed unmatched. Germline V gives CDR1 SGHAT, CDR2 FQNNGV. The CDR3 has 16 residues. General study points: Blood also carried most expanded thyroid clonotypes exceeding 0.001 frequency.

Excluded were patients with other autoimmune diseases, uncontrolled infections, pregnancy or lactation. The sample was peripheral blood or thyroid tissue (not recorded which). The receptor was derived from an adult man with Graves' hyperthyroidism. The rearrangement uses TRBV11-2 and TRBJ1-2; TRBD1 aligns across 7 bases. The DNA for the CDR3 is TGTGCCAGCAGCTTAAGTCTATACAGGGGTTCCTATGGCTACACCTTC. Its protein is CASSLSLYRGSYGYTF.